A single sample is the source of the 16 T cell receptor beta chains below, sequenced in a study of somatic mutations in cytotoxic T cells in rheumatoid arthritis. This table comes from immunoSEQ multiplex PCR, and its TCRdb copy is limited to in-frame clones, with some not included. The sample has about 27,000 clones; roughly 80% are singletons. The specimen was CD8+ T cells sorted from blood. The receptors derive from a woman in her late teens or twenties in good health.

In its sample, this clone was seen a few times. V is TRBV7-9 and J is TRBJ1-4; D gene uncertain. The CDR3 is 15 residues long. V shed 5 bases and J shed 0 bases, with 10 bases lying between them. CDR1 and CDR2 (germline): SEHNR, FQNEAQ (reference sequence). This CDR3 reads CASSHTGTTNEKLFF. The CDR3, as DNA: TGTGCCAGCAGCCATACCGGGACAACTAATGAAAAACTGTTTTTT.

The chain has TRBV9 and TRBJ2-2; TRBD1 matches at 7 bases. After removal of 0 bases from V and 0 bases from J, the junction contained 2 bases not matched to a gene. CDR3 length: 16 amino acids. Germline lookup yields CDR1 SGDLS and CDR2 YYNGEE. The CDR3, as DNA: TGTGCCAGCAGCGTAGTAGGGGGCGCGAACACCGGGGAGCTGTTTTTT. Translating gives CASSVVGGANTGELFF.

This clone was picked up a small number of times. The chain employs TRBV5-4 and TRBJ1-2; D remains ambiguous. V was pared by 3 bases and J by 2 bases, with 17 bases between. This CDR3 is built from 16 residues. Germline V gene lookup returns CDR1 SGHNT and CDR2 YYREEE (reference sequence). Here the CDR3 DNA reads TGTGCCAGCAGCTATTCCGAGAGGGCACCGAACTATGGCTACACCTTC. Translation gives CASSYSERAPNYGYTF.

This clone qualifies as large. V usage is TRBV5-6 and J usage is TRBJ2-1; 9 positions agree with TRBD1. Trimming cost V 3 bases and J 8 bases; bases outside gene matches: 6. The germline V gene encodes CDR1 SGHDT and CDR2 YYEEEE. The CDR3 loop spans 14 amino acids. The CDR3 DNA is TGTGCCAGCAGCTACAGGGGGCTAGCGGATGAGCAGTTCTTC. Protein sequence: CASSYRGLADEQFF.

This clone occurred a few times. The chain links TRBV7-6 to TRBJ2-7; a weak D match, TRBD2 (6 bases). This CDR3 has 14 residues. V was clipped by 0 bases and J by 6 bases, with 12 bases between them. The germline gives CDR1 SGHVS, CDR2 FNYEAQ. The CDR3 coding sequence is TGTGCCAGCAGCTTAGCGGGAGGCGCGGGCGAGCAGTACTTC. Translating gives CASSLAGGAGEQYF.

CDR3 coding DNA: TGTGCCAGCAGTTCGTGGACTACGACCTCCTACAATGAGCAGTTCTTC. Translated, it gives CASSSWTTTSYNEQFF. J is TRBJ2-1 and V is TRBV28; a possible D gene is TRBD2 (6 bases). The V gene lost 4 bases and the J gene lost 0 bases, with 13 bases spanning the gap. In germline, CDR1 is MDHEN, CDR2 SYDVKM. The CDR3 contains 16 residues.

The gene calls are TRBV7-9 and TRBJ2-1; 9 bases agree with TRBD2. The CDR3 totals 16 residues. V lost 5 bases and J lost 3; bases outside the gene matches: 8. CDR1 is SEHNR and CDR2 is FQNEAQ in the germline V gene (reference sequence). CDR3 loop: CASSPNSGSGYNEQFF. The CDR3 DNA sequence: TGTGCCAGCAGCCCAAATAGCGGGAGTGGCTACAATGAGCAGTTCTTC.

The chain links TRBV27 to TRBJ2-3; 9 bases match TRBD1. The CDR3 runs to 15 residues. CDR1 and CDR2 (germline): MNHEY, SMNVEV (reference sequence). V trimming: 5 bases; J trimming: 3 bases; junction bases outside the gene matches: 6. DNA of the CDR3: TGTGCCAGCAGTACGACAGGGGGAAGGACAGATACGCAGTATTTT. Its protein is CASSTTGGRTDTQYF.

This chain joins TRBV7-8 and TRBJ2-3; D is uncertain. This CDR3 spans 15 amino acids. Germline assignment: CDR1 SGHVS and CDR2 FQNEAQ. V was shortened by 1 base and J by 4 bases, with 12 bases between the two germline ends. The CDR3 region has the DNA TGTGCCAGCAGCTTAGTGGGCAGAAACGCAGATACGCAGTATTTT. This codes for CASSLVGRNADTQYF.

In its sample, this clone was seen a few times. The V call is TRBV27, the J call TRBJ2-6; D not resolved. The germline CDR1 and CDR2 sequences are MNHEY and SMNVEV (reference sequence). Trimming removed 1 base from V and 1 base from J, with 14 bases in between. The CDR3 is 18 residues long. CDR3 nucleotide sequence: TGTGCCAGCAGTTTATTGATGTGGTCTGAGTCTGGGGCCAACGTCCTGACTTTC. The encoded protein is CASSLLMWSESGANVLTF.

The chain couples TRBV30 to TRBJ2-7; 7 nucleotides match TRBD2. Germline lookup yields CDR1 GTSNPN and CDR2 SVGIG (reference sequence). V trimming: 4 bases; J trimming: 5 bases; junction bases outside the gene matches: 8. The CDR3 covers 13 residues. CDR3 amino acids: CAWTLASGNEQYF. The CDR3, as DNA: TGTGCCTGGACCCTCGCGAGCGGGAACGAGCAGTACTTC.

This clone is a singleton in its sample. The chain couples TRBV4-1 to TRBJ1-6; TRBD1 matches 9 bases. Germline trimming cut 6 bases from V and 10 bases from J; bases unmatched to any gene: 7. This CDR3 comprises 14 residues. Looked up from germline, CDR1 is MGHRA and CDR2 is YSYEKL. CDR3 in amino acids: CASRLDRGNSPLHF. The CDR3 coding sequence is TGCGCCAGCAGACTAGACAGGGGGAACTCACCCCTCCACTTT.

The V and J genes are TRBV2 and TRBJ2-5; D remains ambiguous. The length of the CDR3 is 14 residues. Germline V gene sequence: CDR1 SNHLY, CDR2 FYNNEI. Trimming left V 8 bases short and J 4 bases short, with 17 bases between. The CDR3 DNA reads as TGTGCCAGCCCAGAAAAGGGCCAGTTAGAGACCCAGTACTTC. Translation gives CASPEKGQLETQYF.

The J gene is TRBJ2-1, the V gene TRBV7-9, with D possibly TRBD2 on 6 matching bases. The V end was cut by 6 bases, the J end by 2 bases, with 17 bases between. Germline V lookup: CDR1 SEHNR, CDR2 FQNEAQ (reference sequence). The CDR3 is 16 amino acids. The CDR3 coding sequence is TGTGCCAGCAGGAACACCGGGTCGGGGGCCTACAATGAGCAGTTCTTC. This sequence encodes CASRNTGSGAYNEQFF.

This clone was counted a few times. CDR3 nucleotide sequence: TGTGCCAGCAGCTTAGCTTGGGGGGTCGTCGACGAGCAGTACGTC. Its translation: CASSLAWGVVDEQYV. V gene TRBV7-8 combines with J gene TRBJ2-7, with D perhaps matching TRBD2 (6 bases). Germline CDR1 SGHVS, CDR2 FQNEAQ. The CDR3 covers 15 residues. V was trimmed by 0 bases and J by 5 bases, leaving 14 bases between them.

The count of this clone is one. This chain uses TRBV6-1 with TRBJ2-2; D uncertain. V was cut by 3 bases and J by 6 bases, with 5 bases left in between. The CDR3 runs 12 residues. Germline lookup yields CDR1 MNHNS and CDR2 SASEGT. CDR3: CASSEVAGELFF. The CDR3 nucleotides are TGTGCCAGCAGTGAGGTAGCCGGGGAGCTGTTTTTT.